This TCR beta chain was recovered during a study of CD8 T cells in Susac syndrome. Background on the study: Active disease was present in about 6 of the sequenced Susac syndrome patients, whereas roughly 8 of them were in remission. Study findings and constraints: Only a relatively small number of individuals were included in the TCR sequencing and HLA analysis.

Trimming cost V 6 bases and J 2 bases, with 14 bases left between them. This CDR3 is built from 15 residues. From germline, CDR1 is KGHSH and CDR2 LQKENI. Reverse transcription of roughly 0.5 to 1 ug RNA was carried out with random hexamers. Coverage of TCR beta CDR3 amplification by immunoSEQ multiplex PCR extended to 54 Vbeta and 13 Jbeta. In TCRdb, the immunoSEQ multiplex PCR reads were re-called with MiXCR into one record per CDR3 protein. This table has 67,000 or so distinct CDR3 sequences, 90% to 95% appearing once. A note on this clonotype: Its antigen remains unidentified.

The chain links TRBV18 to TRBJ1-3, with D hard to call. What was sequenced was CD4+ T cells from PBMCs. This receptor was identified in a human donor with Susac syndrome. CDR3 loop: CASSPSQQAGNTIYF. DNA of the CDR3: TGTGCCAGCTCTCCATCCCAGCAGGCTGGAAACACCATATATTTT. Variable domain in full (rest from reference TRBV18 and TRBJ1-3): NAGVMQNPRHLVRRRGQEARLRCSPMKGHSHVYWYRQLPEEGLKFMVYLQKENIIDESGMPKERFSAEFPKEGPSILRIQQVVRGDSAAYFCASSPSQQAGNTIYFGEGSWLTVV.